This T cell receptor (beta chain) appears in the sequencing data of a study of OX40 agonist ivuxolimab in advanced cancers. Whole-study context: The patients received agonistic anti-OX40 (CD134) antibody ivuxolimab.

Trimming cost V 4 bases and J 3 bases, with 13 bases left between them. The germline V gene has CDR1 SEHNR and CDR2 FQNEAQ (reference sequence). There are 14 residues in the CDR3. TCRdb's table, derived via immunoSEQ multiplex PCR, lists solely in-frame clones and lacks some. The sample contains 75,000 to 100,000 clones, 84% of which appear only once. Patients who had autoimmune disease history or got systemic immunosuppression were left out. At cycle 4 day 1, cycle 7 day 1, and baseline, blood was sampled. Source: CD4+ or CD8+ T cells sorted from blood, taken in a trial of the OX40 agonist ivuxolimab. The V and J genes are TRBV7-9 and TRBJ2-7; D is ambiguous. The clonotype comes from an adult with an advanced solid tumor such as melanoma, head and neck, liver or kidney cancer. The CDR3 DNA reads TGTGCCAGCAGCTGGCATGGAACCAACTACGAGCAGTACTTC. Protein sequence: CASSWHGTNYEQYF. Full variable domain (remainder filled in from reference TRBV7-9 and TRBJ2-7): DTGVSQNPRHKITKRGQNVTFRCDPISEHNRLYWYRQTLGQGPEFLTYFQNEAQLEKSRLLSDRFSAERPKGSFSTLEIQRTEQGDSAMYLCASSWHGTNYEQYFGPGTRLTVT.